This T cell receptor (beta chain) was identified during a study of early T cells in non-severe SARS-CoV-2 infection (dated by TCRdb to about 2021). A note on the overall study: Bulk RNA from unsorted whole blood was used for TCR sequencing, so alpha and beta chains could not be paired. What the authors observed across the whole study: VDJdb matching was skewed toward anti-spike CD8 responses and likely underestimated virus-specific expansions, missing private and CD4 specificities.

This clonotype was observed many times. The target of this receptor is not known. No base quality information exists; no much larger clone differs at one position. This was a case-control study nested in a cohort of healthcare workers in London, UK, who had nasopharyngeal swab PCR tests and blood samples taken every week. Between 23 and 31 March 2020, the week of the UK lockdown, healthcare workers were enrolled and then followed up weekly for as long as 16 weeks. The library was built by means of 5' RACE. Sequencer: NextSeq 500. In the TCR library protocol, unique molecular identifiers were attached to individual cDNA molecules to correct for PCR bias and sequencing error. Both TCR alpha and beta chains were sequenced, and tight co-correlation was observed between alpha and beta sequence abundances in each sample. The paper's data handling went like this. Decombinator V4 was used to annotate the V gene, J gene and CDR3 of the TCR sequences. TCRs were defined as expanded if a significant change between any two time points was detected under a Poisson model with p below 0.0001. TCR abundances were normalised to the total number of TCRs sequenced in each sample and reported as counts per million. TRAV1-2 paired with TRAJ12, TRAJ20 or TRAJ33 defined MAIT TCRs, while TRAV10 paired with TRAJ18 defined iNKT TCRs. A search of VDJdb, accessed on 1 November 2021, was run for TCRs annotated to CMV, EBV and SARS-CoV-2, with TCRs annotated for multiple antigens excluded. TCRdb ran its own pipeline on the public reads, namely fastp trimming at Q25 and MiXCR clone calling, and kept in-frame beta chains. Entries that share a CDR3 protein sequence are merged under the most common genes and DNA. The V and J calls reflect TCRdb's pipeline rather than the authors' work. The sample table contains 43,000 or so distinct CDR3 sequences; only one count was recorded for 7% to 8% of them. The ten largest clones add up to 6.5% to 9.5% of the sample.

CDR1 SEHNR and CDR2 FQNEAQ were looked up in the germline V gene (reference sequence). At the junction V is shortened by 0 bases and J by 0 bases, with 8 bases in between. The CDR3 covers 15 residues, taking in both the cysteine and the phenylalanine. Only the CDR3 portion is preserved as DNA: 45 bases, with reading frame beginning at the first base. Sequenced sample: whole blood. The chain joins TRBV7-9 to TRBJ1-1; a confident D gene designation cannot be given. The receptor comes from an adult who was a healthcare worker with PCR-confirmed SARS-CoV-2 infection or an uninfected control (not recorded which). CDR3 sequence: CASSLASEMNTEAFF. The sequence in DNA is TGTGCCAGCAGCTTAGCCTCAGAGATGAACACTGAAGCTTTCTTT. Where the CDR3 stops, the reference TRBV7-9 and TRBJ1-1 genes take over; the full variable domain is DTGVSQNPRHKITKRGQNVTFRCDPISEHNRLYWYRQTLGQGPEFLTYFQNEAQLEKSRLLSDRFSAERPKGSFSTLEIQRTEQGDSAMYLCASSLASEMNTEAFFGQGTRLTVV.